A selection of T cell receptor beta chains follows, all from one sample in a study of CD8 T cells in Susac syndrome. In TCRdb, the immunoSEQ multiplex PCR reads were re-called with MiXCR into one record per CDR3 protein. Of approximately 110,000 distinct CDR3 sequences detected, approximately 96% appear once; the ten largest clones hold 0.096%. Sequencing used CD4+ T cells from PBMCs. The receptors originated from a human donor in good health. CDR3s include the opening cysteine and the closing phenylalanine or tryptophan. The order of the fields is V gene, clone size, D gene, J gene, CDR3 DNA, CDR3 protein. A D gene is named only where the DNA matches it firmly. Only part of the rows carry a size: once, few, many, or a class if the clone is expanded.

TRBV5-1	.	.	TRBJ2-7	TGCGCCAGCAGCTTGGCGCACATAGGGGGTTACGAGCAGTACTTC	CASSLAHIGGYEQYF
TRBV27	.	TRBD2	TRBJ2-1	TGTGCCAGCAGTCGTCGACTAGCGGGGGGGCCTTATGAGCAGTTCTTC	CASSRRLAGGPYEQFF
TRBV5-1	.	.	TRBJ2-2	TGCGCCAGCAGCTTGGCCAACTTGGCCAGCACCGGGGAGCTGTTTTTT	CASSLANLASTGELFF
TRBV7-9	.	.	TRBJ2-1	TGTGCCAGCAGCTTAGGCGTTGAGCAGTTCTTC	CASSLGVEQFF
TRBV28	.	.	TRBJ2-5	TGTGCCAGCACGGGGTGGCAAGAGACCCAGTACTTC	CASTGWQETQYF
TRBV15	.	TRBD2	TRBJ2-1	TGTGCCACCAGCAGAGATACCGGGGGAGGGAATGAGCAGTTCTTC	CATSRDTGGGNEQFF
TRBV29-1	once	.	TRBJ1-1	TGCAGCGTTCGAGGCAGTATGAACACTGAAGCTTTCTTT	CSVRGSMNTEAFF
TRBV20-1	.	TRBD2	TRBJ2-5	TGCAGTGCTAATGGCGGGAGGCCCGAGACCCAGTACTTC	CSANGGRPETQYF
TRBV7-3	.	TRBD1	TRBJ1-1	TGTGCCAGCAGCCCCAGGGGACAGATGAACACTGAAGCTTTCTTT	CASSPRGQMNTEAFF
TRBV7-2	once	.	TRBJ2-7	TGTGCCAGCAGCCTAACCCCCACATGGGGTAGGGATACGCGGCAGTACTTC	CASSLTPTWGRDTRQYF
TRBV20-1	.	TRBD2	TRBJ2-5	TGCAGTGCTCAAACTAGCGGGAGAGAGACCCAGTACTTC	CSAQTSGRETQYF
TRBV28	.	TRBD2	TRBJ2-1	TGTGCCAGCAGTGGACTAGACAATGAGCAGTTCTTC	CASSGLDNEQFF
TRBV4-1	.	TRBD2	TRBJ2-1	TGCGCCAGCAGCCAGGGGACTAGCGGGGGGCCGCTCAATGAGCAGTTCTTC	CASSQGTSGGPLNEQFF
TRBV12-3/TRBV12-4	once	.	TRBJ2-5	TGTGCCACCTCCCGAGGGGTCGAAGAGACCCAGTACTTC	CATSRGVEETQYF
TRBV6-6	.	.	TRBJ2-7	TGTGCCAGCAGTTACCAGGGACCCTACGAGCAGTACTTC	CASSYQGPYEQYF
TRBV29-1	.	TRBD1	TRBJ1-1	TGCAGCGTTGGGACAGGGGTTGGCACTGAAGCTTTCTTT	CSVGTGVGTEAFF
TRBV5-8	.	TRBD2	TRBJ2-5	TGTGCCAGCAGCTTGGTACTAGCGGGAGTATTCTTGGTAGAGACCCAGTACTTC	CASSLVLAGVFLVETQYF
TRBV7-9	once	.	TRBJ2-6	TGTGCCAGCAGCTTCCCTGAACGGCCCTCTGGGGCCAACGTCCTGACTTTC	CASSFPERPSGANVLTF
TRBV12-3/TRBV12-4	once	TRBD1	TRBJ1-5	TGTGCCAGCAGGTCCGGGACAGGGGCGAGCGGCCAGCATTTT	CASRSGTGASGQHF
TRBV27	.	TRBD2	TRBJ2-7	TGTGCCAGCAGTCGTCTGGGGGAGGGCTCCTACGAGCAGTACTTC	CASSRLGEGSYEQYF
TRBV6-1	.	.	TRBJ1-4	TGTGCCAGCAGTGAACAGGGTGAAAAACTGTTTTTT	CASSEQGEKLFF
TRBV7-9	.	.	TRBJ2-2	TGTGCCAGCAGCCAGTGGCGGGGAAACTCCGGGGAGCTGTTTTTT	CASSQWRGNSGELFF
TRBV15	.	.	TRBJ1-5	TGTGCCACCAGCAGAGATGGCGCAGATCCCAATCAGCCCCAGCATTTT	CATSRDGADPNQPQHF
TRBV24-1	.	.	TRBJ2-5	TGTGCCACTCAGAGAGGGGAGACCCAGTACTTC	CATQRGETQYF
TRBV29-1	.	TRBD1	TRBJ2-7	TGCAGCGTTAAGACAGGGGGCTACGAGCAGTACTTC	CSVKTGGYEQYF
TRBV3-1	.	TRBD2	TRBJ2-1	TGTGCCAGCAGCCAAGTGTTCCCCTTATTGACTAGCGGGAGTACGCATGAGCAGTTCTTC	CASSQVFPLLTSGSTHEQFF
TRBV14	.	TRBD2	TRBJ2-2	TGTGCCAGCAGCCAGTCCGGGACTAGCGGTGCGACCGGGGAGCTGTTTTTT	CASSQSGTSGATGELFF
TRBV13	.	.	TRBJ1-1	TGTGCCAGCAGGGCCTCACTGGGACGCGCTGAAGCTTTCTTT	CASRASLGRAEAFF
TRBV29-1	.	.	TRBJ1-1	TGCAGCGTCGGGCCGAGGGGTATGAACACTGAAGCTTTCTTT	CSVGPRGMNTEAFF
TRBV28	.	TRBD1	TRBJ2-7	TGTGCCAGCAGTTTCGGGCAGGGGGCGAACGAGCAGTACTTC	CASSFGQGANEQYF
TRBV23-1	once	.	TRBJ2-7	TGCGCCAGCAGTCAATTTGGGGGTTTCGTCCACGAGCAGTACTTC	CASSQFGGFVHEQYF
TRBV12-3/TRBV12-4	few	.	TRBJ1-2	TGTGCCAGCAGTTTGTCGGGGTTCTATGGCTACACCTTC	CASSLSGFYGYTF
TRBV5-1	.	TRBD1	TRBJ1-5	TGCGCCAGCAGCCTTGGACAGGGCGGTAATCAGCCCCAGCATTTT	CASSLGQGGNQPQHF